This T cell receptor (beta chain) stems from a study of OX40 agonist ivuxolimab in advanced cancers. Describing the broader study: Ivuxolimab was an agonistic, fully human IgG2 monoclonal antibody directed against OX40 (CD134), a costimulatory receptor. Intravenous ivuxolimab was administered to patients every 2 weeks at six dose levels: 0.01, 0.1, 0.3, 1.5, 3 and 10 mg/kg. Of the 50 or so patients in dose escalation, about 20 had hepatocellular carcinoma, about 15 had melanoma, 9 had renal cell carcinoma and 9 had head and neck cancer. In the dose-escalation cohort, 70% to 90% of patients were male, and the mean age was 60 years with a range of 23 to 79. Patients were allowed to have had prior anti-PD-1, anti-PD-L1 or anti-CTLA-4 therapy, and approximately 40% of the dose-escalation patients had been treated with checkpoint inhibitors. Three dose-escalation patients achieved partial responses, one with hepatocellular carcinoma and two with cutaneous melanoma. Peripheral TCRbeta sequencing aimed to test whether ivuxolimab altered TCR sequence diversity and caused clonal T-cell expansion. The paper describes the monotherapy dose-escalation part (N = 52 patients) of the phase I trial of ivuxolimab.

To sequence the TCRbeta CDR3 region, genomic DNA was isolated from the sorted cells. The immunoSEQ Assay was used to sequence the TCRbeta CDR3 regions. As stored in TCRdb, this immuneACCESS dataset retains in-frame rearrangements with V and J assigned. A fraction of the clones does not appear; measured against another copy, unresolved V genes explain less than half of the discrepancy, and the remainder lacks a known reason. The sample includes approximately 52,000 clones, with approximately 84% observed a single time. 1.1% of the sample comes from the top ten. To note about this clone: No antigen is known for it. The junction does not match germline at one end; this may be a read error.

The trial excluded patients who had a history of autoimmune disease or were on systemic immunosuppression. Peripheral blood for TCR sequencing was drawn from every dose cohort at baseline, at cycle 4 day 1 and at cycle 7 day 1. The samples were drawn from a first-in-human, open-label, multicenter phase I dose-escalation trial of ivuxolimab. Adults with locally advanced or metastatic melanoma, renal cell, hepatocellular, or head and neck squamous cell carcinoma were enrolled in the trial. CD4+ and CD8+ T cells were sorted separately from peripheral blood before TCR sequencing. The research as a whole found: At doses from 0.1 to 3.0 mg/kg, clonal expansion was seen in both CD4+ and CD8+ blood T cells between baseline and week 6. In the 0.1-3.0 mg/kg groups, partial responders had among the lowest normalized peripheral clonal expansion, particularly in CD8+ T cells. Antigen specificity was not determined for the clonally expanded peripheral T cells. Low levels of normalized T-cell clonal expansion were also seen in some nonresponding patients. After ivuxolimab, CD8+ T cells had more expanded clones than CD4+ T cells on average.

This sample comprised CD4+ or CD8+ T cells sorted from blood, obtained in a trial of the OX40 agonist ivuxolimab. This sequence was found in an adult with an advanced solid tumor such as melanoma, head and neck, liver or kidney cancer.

The CDR3 is CASSRALSSYEQYF. At the DNA level, the sequence is TGTGCCAGCAGTAGGGCTCTCAGCTCCTACGAGCAGTACTTC. The chain employs TRBV19 and TRBJ2-7, with no confidently assigned D gene. Based on the germline V gene (reference sequence), the CDR1 and CDR2 sequences are LNHDA and SQIVND. Reading from cysteine to phenylalanine, the CDR3 counts 14 amino acids. Only the CDR3 DNA stays, 42 bases, in frame from base 1.